This section outlines one TCR beta chain sequence together with its context. Sequenced by immunoSEQ multiplex PCR; TCRdb stores in-frame clones only, minus some. The sample has about 160,000 clones, roughly four fifths seen once. This record belongs to a study of blood T cell repertoires in COVID-19. In the study overall: Spain, Italy and the United States supplied samples that represented acute and convalescent COVID-19. PBMCs, B-cell-depleted T cells, or T cells provided the cDNA or gDNA that made up the material.

Trimming stripped 0 bases from V and 4 bases from J, with 7 bases between. The CDR3 has 13 amino acids. Germline-derived CDR1 and CDR2 are LGHDT and YNNKEL (reference sequence). Specimen: peripheral blood. This chain links TRBV3-1 (or the pseudogene TRBV3-2) with TRBJ2-7; no reliable D call. The source is a human donor in a cohort sampled during active COVID-19. Here the CDR3 reads CASSQDRSYEQYF. The CDR3 coding sequence is TGTGCCAGCAGCCAAGATCGGAGTTACGAGCAGTACTTC.